The entry below describes one T cell receptor (beta chain). Measured with immunoSEQ multiplex PCR; TCRdb has only the in-frame clones, and not every one. Altogether 40,000 to 65,000 clones are present, around 83% being singletons, with the ten largest covering 5.5% to 6.5%. The source of the sample is a study of technical replicates of blood from several donors. The junction had 4 bases not matched to a gene; V was cut back by 1 base and J by 4 bases. Germline loops: CDR1 MGHRA, CDR2 YSYEKL. This CDR3 has 15 amino acids. This clonotype was obtained from a human donor in good health. Some clones in this sample may be carry-over from other donors' samples. The chain has TRBV4-1 and TRBJ2-3, with TRBD1 matching 8 bases. The sequenced sample was PBMCs. CDR3 sequence reads: CASSQGDRGADTQYF. CDR3 nucleotide sequence: TGCGCCAGCAGCCAAGGCGACAGGGGAGCAGATACGCAGTATTTT.